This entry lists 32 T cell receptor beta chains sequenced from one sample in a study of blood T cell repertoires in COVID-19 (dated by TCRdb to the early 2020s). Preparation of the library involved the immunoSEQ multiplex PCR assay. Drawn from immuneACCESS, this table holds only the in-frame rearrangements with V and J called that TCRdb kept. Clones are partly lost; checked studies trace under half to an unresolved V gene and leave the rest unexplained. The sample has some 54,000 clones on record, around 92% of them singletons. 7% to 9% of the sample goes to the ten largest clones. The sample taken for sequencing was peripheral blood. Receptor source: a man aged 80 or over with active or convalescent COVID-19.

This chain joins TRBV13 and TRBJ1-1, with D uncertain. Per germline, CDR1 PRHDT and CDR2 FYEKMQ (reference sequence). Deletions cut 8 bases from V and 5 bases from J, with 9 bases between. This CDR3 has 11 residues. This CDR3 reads CASRGGTEAFF. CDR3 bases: TGTGCCAGCCGGGGAGGAACTGAAGCTTTCTTT.

DNA for the CDR3: TGTGCCAGTTCGCGGGGGGGTACTCAGCCCCAGCATTTT. Its protein is CASSRGGTQPQHF. The chain is built from TRBV6-5 and TRBJ1-5, with a weak D call TRBD1 (5 bases). Germline assignment: CDR1 MNHEY and CDR2 SVGAGI. The CDR3 totals 13 residues. V lost 9 bases and J 6 bases, leaving 15 bases between the germline ends.

This CDR3 reads CASRLATCGGARRNEQFF. CDR3 DNA: TGTGCAAGTCGCTTAGCGACCTGCGGGGGGGCAAGGAGGAATGAGCAGTTCTTC. The chain has TRBV12-2 and TRBJ2-1; the table's D gene call, TRBD2, was not cross checked with the DNA. TRBV12-2 constitutes a pseudogene. CDR3 length: 18 amino acids.

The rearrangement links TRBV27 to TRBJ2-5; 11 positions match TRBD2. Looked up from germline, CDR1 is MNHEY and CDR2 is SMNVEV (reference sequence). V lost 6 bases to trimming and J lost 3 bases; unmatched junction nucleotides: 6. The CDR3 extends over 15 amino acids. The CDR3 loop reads CASSRGLADKETQYF. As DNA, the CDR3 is TGTGCCAGCAGCCGGGGACTAGCGGATAAAGAGACCCAGTACTTC.

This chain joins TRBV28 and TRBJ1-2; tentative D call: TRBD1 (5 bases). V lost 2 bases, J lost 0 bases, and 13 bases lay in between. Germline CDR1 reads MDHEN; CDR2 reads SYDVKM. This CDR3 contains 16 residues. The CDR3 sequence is CASSLPQGRANYGYTF. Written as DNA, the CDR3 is TGTGCCAGCAGTTTACCCCAGGGAAGGGCTAACTATGGCTACACCTTC.

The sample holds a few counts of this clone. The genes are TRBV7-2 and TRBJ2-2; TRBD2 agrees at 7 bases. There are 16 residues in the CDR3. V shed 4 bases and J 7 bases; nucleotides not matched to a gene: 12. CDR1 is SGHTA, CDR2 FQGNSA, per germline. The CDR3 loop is CASSSQRGALGGELFF. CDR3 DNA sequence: TGTGCCAGCAGCTCTCAGCGGGGAGCCCTCGGCGGGGAGCTGTTTTTT.

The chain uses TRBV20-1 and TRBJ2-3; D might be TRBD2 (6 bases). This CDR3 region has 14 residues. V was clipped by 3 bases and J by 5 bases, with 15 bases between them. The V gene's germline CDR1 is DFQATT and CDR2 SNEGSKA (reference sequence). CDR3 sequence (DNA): TGCAGTGCTAGTGTTCGGAGGGTTCGAGATACGCAGTATTTT. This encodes CSASVRRVRDTQYF.

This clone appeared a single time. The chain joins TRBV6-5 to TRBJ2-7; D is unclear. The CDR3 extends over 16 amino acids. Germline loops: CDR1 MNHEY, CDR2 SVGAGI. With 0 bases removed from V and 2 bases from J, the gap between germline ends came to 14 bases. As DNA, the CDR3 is TGTGCCAGCAGTTACTCGTTTTGGCCGCACCCCTACGAGCAGTACTTC. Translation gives CASSYSFWPHPYEQYF.

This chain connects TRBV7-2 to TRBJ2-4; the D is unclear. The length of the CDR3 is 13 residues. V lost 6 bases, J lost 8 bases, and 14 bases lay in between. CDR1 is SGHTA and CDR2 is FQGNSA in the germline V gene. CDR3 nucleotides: TGTGCCAGCAGTCCCGAACCTTCGGACATTCAGTACTTC. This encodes CASSPEPSDIQYF. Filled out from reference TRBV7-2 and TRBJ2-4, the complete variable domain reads GAGVSQSPSNKVTEKGKDVELRCDPISGHTALYWYRQSLGQGLEFLIYFQGNSAPDKSGLPSDRFSAERTGGSVSTLTIQRTQQEDSAVYLCASSPEPSDIQYFGAGTRLSVL.

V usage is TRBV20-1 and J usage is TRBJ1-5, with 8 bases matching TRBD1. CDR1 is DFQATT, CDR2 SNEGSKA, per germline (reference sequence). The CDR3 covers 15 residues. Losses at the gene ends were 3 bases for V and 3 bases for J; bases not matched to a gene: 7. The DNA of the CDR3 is TGCAGTGCTAGTATGGGCAGGGGGCACAATCAGCCCCAGCATTTT. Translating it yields CSASMGRGHNQPQHF.

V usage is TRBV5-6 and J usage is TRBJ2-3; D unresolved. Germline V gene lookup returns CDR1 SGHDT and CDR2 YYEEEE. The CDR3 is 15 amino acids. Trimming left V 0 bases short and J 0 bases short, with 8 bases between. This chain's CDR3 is CASSLVEVSTDTQYF. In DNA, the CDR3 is TGTGCCAGCAGCTTGGTAGAGGTTAGCACAGATACGCAGTATTTT. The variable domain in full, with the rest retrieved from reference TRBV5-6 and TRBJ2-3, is DAGVTQSPTHLIKTRGQQVTLRCSPKSGHDTVSWYQQALGQGPQFIFQYYEEEERQRGNFPDRFSGHQFPNYSSELNVNALLLGDSALYLCASSLVEVSTDTQYFGPGTRLTVL.

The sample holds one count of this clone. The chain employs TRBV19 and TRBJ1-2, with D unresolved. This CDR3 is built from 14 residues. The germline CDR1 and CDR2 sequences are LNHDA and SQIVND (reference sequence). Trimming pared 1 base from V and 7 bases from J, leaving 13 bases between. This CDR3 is CASSIAWTRGGYTF. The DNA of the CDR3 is TGTGCCAGTAGTATAGCCTGGACCCGGGGTGGCTACACCTTC.

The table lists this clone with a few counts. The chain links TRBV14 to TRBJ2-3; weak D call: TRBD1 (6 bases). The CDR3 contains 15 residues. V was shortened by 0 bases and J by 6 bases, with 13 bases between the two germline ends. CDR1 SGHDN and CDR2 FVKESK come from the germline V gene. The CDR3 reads CASSQERGSWDTQYF. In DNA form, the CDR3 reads TGTGCCAGCAGCCAAGAGAGGGGGAGTTGGGATACGCAGTATTTT. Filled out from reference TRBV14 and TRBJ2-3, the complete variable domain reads EAGVTQFPSHSVIEKGQTVTLRCDPISGHDNLYWYRRVMGKEIKFLLHFVKESKQDESGMPNNRFLAERTGGTYSTLKVQPAELEDSGVYFCASSQERGSWDTQYFGPGTRLTVL.

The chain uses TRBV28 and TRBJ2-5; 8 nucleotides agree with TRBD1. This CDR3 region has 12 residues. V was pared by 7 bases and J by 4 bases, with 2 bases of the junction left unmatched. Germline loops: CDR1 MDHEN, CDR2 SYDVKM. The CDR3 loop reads CASTRGPETQYF. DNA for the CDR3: TGTGCCAGCACCAGGGGGCCAGAGACCCAGTACTTC. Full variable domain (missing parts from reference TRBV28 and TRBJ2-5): DVKVTQSSRYLVKRTGEKVFLECVQDMDHENMFWYRQDPGLGLRLIYFSYDVKMKEKGDIPEGYSVSREKKERFSLILESASTNQTSMYLCASTRGPETQYFGPGTRLLVL.

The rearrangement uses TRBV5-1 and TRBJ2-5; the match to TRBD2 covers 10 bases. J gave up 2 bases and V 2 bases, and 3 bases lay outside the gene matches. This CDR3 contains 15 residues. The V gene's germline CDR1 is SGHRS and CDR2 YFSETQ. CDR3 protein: CASSLRTSGQETQYF. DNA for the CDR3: TGCGCCAGCAGCTTAAGGACTAGCGGACAAGAGACCCAGTACTTC. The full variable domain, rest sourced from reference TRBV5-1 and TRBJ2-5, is KAGVTQTPRYLIKTRGQQVTLSCSPISGHRSVSWYQQTPGQGLQFLFEYFSETQRNKGNFPGRFSGRQFSNSRSEMNVSTLELGDSALYLCASSLRTSGQETQYFGPGTRLLVL.

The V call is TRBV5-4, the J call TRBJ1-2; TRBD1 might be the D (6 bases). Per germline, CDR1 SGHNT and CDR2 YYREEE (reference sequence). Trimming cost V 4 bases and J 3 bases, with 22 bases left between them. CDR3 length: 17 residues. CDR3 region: CASSKKRQATVDYGYTF. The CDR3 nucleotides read TGTGCCAGCAGCAAAAAAAGACAGGCCACTGTCGACTATGGCTACACCTTC.

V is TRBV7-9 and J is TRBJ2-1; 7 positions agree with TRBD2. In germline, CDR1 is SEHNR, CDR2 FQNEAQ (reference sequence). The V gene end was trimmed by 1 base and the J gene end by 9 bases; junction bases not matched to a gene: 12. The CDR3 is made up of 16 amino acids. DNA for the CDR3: TGTGCCAGCAGCTTAGGGGCCGGGGGGATTCGAGGTGAGCAGTTCTTC. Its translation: CASSLGAGGIRGEQFF.

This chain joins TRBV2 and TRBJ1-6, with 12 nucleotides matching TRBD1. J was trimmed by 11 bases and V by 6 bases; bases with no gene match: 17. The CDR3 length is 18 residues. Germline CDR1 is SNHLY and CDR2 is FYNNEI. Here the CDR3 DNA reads TGTGCCAGCAGCGAGACTGGGACAGGGGGCGCGGGAACGGCACCCCTCCACTTT. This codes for CASSETGTGGAGTAPLHF. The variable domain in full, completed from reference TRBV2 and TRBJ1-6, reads EPEVTQTPSHQVTQMGQEVILRCVPISNHLYFYWYRQILGQKVEFLVSFYNNEISEKSEIFDDQFSVERPDGSNFTLKIRSTKLEDSAMYFCASSETGTGGAGTAPLHFGNGTRLTVT.

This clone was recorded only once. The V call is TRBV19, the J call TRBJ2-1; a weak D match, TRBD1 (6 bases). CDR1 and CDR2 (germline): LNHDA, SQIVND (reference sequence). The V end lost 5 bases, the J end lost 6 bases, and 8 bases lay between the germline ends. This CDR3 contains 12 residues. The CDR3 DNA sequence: TGTGCCAGTAGTTTACAGGGCAATGAGCAGTTCTTC. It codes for CASSLQGNEQFF.

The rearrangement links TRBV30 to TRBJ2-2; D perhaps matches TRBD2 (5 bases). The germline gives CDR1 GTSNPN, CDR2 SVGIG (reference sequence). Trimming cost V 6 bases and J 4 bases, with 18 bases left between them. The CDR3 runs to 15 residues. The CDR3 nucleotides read TGTGCCTGCCCTAAAGGAGGTTCGAGCACCGGGGAGCTGTTTTTT. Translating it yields CACPKGGSSTGELFF. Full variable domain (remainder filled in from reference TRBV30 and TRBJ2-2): SQTIHQWPATLVQPVGSPLSLECTVEGTSNPNLYWYRQAAGRGLQLLFYSVGIGQISSEVPQNLSASRPQDRQFILSSKKLLLSDSGFYLCACPKGGSSTGELFFGEGSRLTVL.

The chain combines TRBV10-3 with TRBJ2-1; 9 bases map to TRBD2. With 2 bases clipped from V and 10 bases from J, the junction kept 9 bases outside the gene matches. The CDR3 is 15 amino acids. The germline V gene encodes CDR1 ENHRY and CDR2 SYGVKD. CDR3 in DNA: TGTGCCATCAGTGAGCCCCAGGGCGGGAGGGAGGAGCAGTTCTTC. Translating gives CAISEPQGGREEQFF.

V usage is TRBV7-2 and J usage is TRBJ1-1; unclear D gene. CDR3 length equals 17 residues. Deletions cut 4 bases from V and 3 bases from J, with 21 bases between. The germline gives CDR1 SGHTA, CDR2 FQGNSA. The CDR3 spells CASSWAPGSMRYTEAFF. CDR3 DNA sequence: TGTGCCAGCAGCTGGGCCCCGGGGTCGATGCGTTACACTGAAGCTTTCTTT.

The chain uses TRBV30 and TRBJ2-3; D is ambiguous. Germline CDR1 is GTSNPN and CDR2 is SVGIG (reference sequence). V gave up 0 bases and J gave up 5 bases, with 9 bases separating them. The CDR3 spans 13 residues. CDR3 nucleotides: TGTGCCTGGAGTGTACTTGGTGGAGATACGCAGTATTTT. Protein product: CAWSVLGGDTQYF.

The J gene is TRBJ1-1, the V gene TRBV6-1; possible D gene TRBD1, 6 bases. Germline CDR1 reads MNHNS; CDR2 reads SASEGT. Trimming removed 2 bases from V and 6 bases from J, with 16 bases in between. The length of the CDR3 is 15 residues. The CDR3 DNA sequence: TGTGCCAGCAGTGAATTCGTCCAACAGGGCGCTGAAGCTTTCTTT. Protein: CASSEFVQQGAEAFF.

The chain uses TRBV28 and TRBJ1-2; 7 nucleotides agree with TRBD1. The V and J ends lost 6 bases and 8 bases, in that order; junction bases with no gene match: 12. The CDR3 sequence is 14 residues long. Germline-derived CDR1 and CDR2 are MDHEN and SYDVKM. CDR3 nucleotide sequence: TGTGCCAGCAGCTCTGCCGGGACAGTGGCCGGCTACACCTTC. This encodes CASSSAGTVAGYTF.

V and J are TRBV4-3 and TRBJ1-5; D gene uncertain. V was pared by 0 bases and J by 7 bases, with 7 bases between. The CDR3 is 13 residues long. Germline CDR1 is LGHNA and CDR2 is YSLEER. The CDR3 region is CASSQDMRQPQHF. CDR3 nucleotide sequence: TGCGCCAGCAGCCAAGATATGCGGCAGCCCCAGCATTTT.

The CDR3 DNA reads TGTGCCAGCAGGCGTGACAGGGACATGAACACTGAAGCTTTCTTT. Residues: CASRRDRDMNTEAFF. V gene TRBV6-5 combines with J gene TRBJ1-1; 7 bases fit TRBD1. Germline-derived CDR1 and CDR2 are MNHEY and SVGAGI. The CDR3 spans 15 residues. J gave up 0 bases and V 6 bases, and 7 bases lay outside the gene matches.

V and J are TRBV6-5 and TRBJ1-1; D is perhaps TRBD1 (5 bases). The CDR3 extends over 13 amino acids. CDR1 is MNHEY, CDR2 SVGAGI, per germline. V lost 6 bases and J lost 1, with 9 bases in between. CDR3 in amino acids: CASSRGQNTEAFF. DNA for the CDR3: TGTGCCAGCAGCCGTGGACAGAACACTGAAGCTTTCTTT.

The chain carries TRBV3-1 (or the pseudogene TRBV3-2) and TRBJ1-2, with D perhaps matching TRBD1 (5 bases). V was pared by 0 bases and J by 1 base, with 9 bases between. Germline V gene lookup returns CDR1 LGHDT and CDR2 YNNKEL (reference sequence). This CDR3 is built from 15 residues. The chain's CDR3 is CASSQDGANNYGYTF. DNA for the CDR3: TGTGCCAGCAGCCAAGATGGGGCAAATAACTATGGCTACACCTTC.

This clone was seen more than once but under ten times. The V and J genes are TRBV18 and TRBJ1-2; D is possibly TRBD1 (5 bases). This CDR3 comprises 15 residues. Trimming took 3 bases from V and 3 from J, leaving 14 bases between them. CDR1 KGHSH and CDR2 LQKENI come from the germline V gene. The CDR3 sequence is CASSPSSDRDYGYTF. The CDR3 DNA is TGTGCCAGCTCACCGTCTTCCGACAGAGACTATGGCTACACCTTC.

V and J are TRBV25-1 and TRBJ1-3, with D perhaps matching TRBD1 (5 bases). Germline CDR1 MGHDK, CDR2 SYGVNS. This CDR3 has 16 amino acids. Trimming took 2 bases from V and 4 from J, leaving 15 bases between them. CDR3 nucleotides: TGTGCCAGCAGTGAACTATTCAGGGTCTTAGGAAACACCATATATTTT. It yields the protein CASSELFRVLGNTIYF.

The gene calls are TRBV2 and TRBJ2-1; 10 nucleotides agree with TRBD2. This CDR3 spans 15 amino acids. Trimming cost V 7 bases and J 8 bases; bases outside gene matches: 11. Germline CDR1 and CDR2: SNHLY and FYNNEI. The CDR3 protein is CASTILAGVSDEQFF. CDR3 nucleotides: TGTGCCAGCACGATCCTAGCGGGAGTTTCCGATGAGCAGTTCTTC. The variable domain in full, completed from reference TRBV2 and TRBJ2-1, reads EPEVTQTPSHQVTQMGQEVILRCVPISNHLYFYWYRQILGQKVEFLVSFYNNEISEKSEIFDDQFSVERPDGSNFTLKIRSTKLEDSAMYFCASTILAGVSDEQFFGPGTRLTVL.